This T cell receptor beta chain came from a study of blood T cell repertoires in COVID-19. With V trimmed by 6 bases and J by 8 bases, 4 bases remained unmatched. The CDR3 totals 12 residues. The V gene's germline CDR1 is MNHEY and CDR2 SVGAGI. Clones were read by immunoSEQ multiplex PCR, and TCRdb kept only the in-frame ones, dropping some. The sample lists 150,000 or so clones; around 87% were seen once. With respect to this clone: The same CDR3 can be traced to other DNA sequences in this sample.

Material: PBMCs or T cells enriched from blood (not recorded which). The clonotype originates from a woman aged 50 to 60 who had recovered from COVID-19. The chain is built from TRBV6-5 and TRBJ1-2; 9 bases are a match to TRBD1. CDR3 nucleotides: TGTGCCAGCAGAAGGACAGGGGAAGGCTACACCTTC. Its protein is CASRRTGEGYTF.